A single sample is the source of the 14 T cell receptor beta chains below, sequenced in a study of shared clonotypes between healthy human individuals. Sequencing was performed with immunoSEQ multiplex PCR; in TCRdb, only in-frame clones are kept and a portion is missing. The table includes approximately 440,000 clones, 77% detected once. The sample comprised PBMCs. These receptors originate from a woman aged 40 to 50 in good health. Some clones in this sample may be carry-over from other donors' samples.

V usage is TRBV28 and J usage is TRBJ2-5; D not certain. This CDR3 region has 11 residues. Germline CDR1 MDHEN, CDR2 SYDVKM. Trimming took 7 bases from V and 4 from J, leaving 7 bases between them. The CDR3 loop reads CASTRSETQYF. Written as DNA, the CDR3 is TGTGCCAGCACGCGTTCAGAGACCCAGTACTTC.

The rearrangement joins TRBV29-1 to TRBJ2-1; 13 bases map to TRBD2. The V gene's germline CDR1 is SQVTM and CDR2 ANQGSEA. The V gene end was trimmed by 0 bases and the J gene end by 6 bases; junction bases not matched to a gene: 5. The CDR3 runs 16 residues. CDR3 bases: TGCAGCGTTGAAGAATGGACTAGCGGGAGTCTCAATGAGCAGTTCTTC. Its translation is CSVEEWTSGSLNEQFF.

Remarks on this clone: This sequence is one base from a far larger clone and is likely a read error. Given the absence of the conserved phenylalanine or tryptophan at the CDR3 end, a read error is likely. The rearrangement joins TRBV6-6 to TRBJ1-2; D is perhaps TRBD1 (5 bases). This CDR3 region has 14 residues. From germline, CDR1 is MNHNY and CDR2 SVGAGI (reference sequence). V was clipped by 4 bases and J by 5 bases, with 14 bases between them. The CDR3 spells CASSSPGQWYGYTL. For the CDR3, the DNA is TGTGCCAGCAGTTCCCCAGGGCAGTGGTATGGCTACACCCTC.

About this clone itself: Additional DNA sequences in this sample encode the identical CDR3. This sequence joins TRBV7-3 and TRBJ2-3; D remains ambiguous. Germline V lookup: CDR1 SGHTA, CDR2 FQGTGA. V shed 3 bases and J shed 1 base, with 5 bases lying between them. This CDR3 has 13 amino acids. The CDR3 loop is CASSFRGTDTQYF. CDR3 nucleotide sequence: TGTGCCAGCAGCTTCAGAGGCACAGATACGCAGTATTTT.

About this clone itself: Other DNA sequences from this sample encode an identical CDR3 as well. The gene calls are TRBV4-1 and TRBJ2-5; no clear D gene. The J call may be in error: the DNA end matches TRBJ2-7 better. The germline V gene encodes CDR1 MGHRA and CDR2 YSYEKL. This CDR3 has 13 amino acids. Written as DNA, the CDR3 is TGCGCCAGCAGCCACCTTCTGAGATACGAGCAGTACTTC. It codes for CASSHLLRYEQYF.

The sample holds many counts of this clone. Other DNA sequences within the sample encode an identical CDR3. The chain is built from TRBV19 and TRBJ2-7, with D possibly matching TRBD2 (5 bases). The CDR3 sequence is 15 residues long. V shed 6 bases and J shed 7 bases, with 22 bases lying between them. From germline, CDR1 is LNHDA and CDR2 SQIVND (reference sequence). CDR3 sequence: CASRSLAGLSEEQYF. The DNA for the CDR3 is TGTGCCAGTAGATCCCTAGCTGGGCTATCTGAAGAGCAGTACTTC.

The chain uses TRBV29-1 and TRBJ1-2, with 7 bases that match TRBD1. V was pared by 6 bases and J by 8 bases, with 12 bases of the junction left unmatched. The germline V gene encodes CDR1 SQVTM and CDR2 ANQGSEA. The CDR3 length is 13 residues. CDR3 in amino acids: CSVKKTGAEGYTF. As DNA, the CDR3 is TGCAGCGTCAAAAAAACAGGGGCAGAAGGCTACACCTTC.

The chain has TRBV27 and TRBJ2-7; 10 nucleotides agree with TRBD1. The CDR3 is 15 residues long. Germline V gene sequence: CDR1 MNHEY, CDR2 SMNVEV (reference sequence). V shed 8 bases and J 7 bases; nucleotides not matched to a gene: 14. CDR3 amino acids: CASRDPGQGKVEQYF. The CDR3, as DNA: TGTGCCAGCCGCGACCCGGGACAGGGGAAGGTAGAGCAGTACTTC.

This clone was seen once. V is TRBV9 and J is TRBJ2-5, with a tentative D call TRBD2 (6 bases). The CDR3 covers 15 residues. In germline, CDR1 is SGDLS, CDR2 YYNGEE. Trimming pared 4 bases from V and 1 base from J, leaving 14 bases between. DNA of the CDR3: TGTGCCAGCAGCCCTGGAGGGTCCCCCCAAGAGACCCAGTACTTC. This gives the protein CASSPGGSPQETQYF. Using reference TRBV9 and TRBJ2-5 for the parts outside the CDR3, the full variable domain is DSGVTQTPKHLITATGQRVTLRCSPRSGDLSVYWYQQSLDQGLQFLIQYYNGEERAKGNILERFSAQQFPDLHSELNLSSLELGDSALYFCASSPGGSPQETQYFGPGTRLLVL.

As regards this clone: In the same sample, other DNA sequences code for this CDR3. CDR3 residues: CASSLEGQGAYEQYF. CDR3 nucleotides: TGTGCCAGCAGCTTAGAGGGTCAGGGCGCCTACGAGCAGTACTTC. The rearrangement joins TRBV7-2 to TRBJ2-7, with a weak D call TRBD1 (5 bases). The germline V and J ends were trimmed by 1 base and 2 bases, with 12 bases remaining between them. CDR3 length: 15 amino acids. CDR1 SGHTA and CDR2 FQGNSA come from the germline V gene.

In the case of this clone: This probably arose from a read error, given a far larger clone one base away. The chain is built from TRBV27 and TRBJ2-7; no firm D call. V shed 5 bases and J shed 2 bases, with 10 bases lying between them. CDR3 length: 13 amino acids. Germline V gives CDR1 MNHEY, CDR2 SMNVEV (reference sequence). The CDR3 here is CASSGPTTYEQYF. CDR3 coding DNA: TGTGCCAGCAGTGGCCCAACAACCTACGAGCAGTACTTC.

The count of this clone is one. The chain uses TRBV5-1 and TRBJ2-7, with TRBD2 identical over 10 bases. CDR3 length: 15 amino acids. Germline V CDR1 and CDR2: SGHRS, YFSETQ. The ends lost 6 bases at V and 0 bases at J; junction bases unmatched: 6. The CDR3 DNA follows: TGCGCCAGCACCCTCGGACTAGCGGACTCCTACGAGCAGTACTTC. Amino acid sequence: CASTLGLADSYEQYF.

The rearrangement joins TRBV30 to TRBJ2-2; 10 bases line up with TRBD2. CDR1 and CDR2 (germline): GTSNPN, SVGIG (reference sequence). This CDR3 region has 15 residues. V shed 4 bases and J 3 bases; nucleotides not matched to a gene: 5. The CDR3 coding sequence is TGTGCCTGGAAGGAGCTAGCGGGGGACACCGGGGAGCTGTTTTTT. Its translation: CAWKELAGDTGELFF.

This clone was counted between two and nine times. In DNA form, the CDR3 reads TGTGCCAGCAGCTCCCTAGCGACAGCCAAAAACATTCAGTACTTC. Amino acids: CASSSLATAKNIQYF. V usage is TRBV5-6 and J usage is TRBJ2-4; TRBD2 might be the D (6 bases). V lost 3 bases to trimming and J lost 0 bases, with 10 bases between them. Per germline, CDR1 SGHDT and CDR2 YYEEEE. The CDR3 consists of 15 residues. Full variable domain (outside the CDR3, taken from reference TRBV5-6 and TRBJ2-4): DAGVTQSPTHLIKTRGQQVTLRCSPKSGHDTVSWYQQALGQGPQFIFQYYEEEERQRGNFPDRFSGHQFPNYSSELNVNALLLGDSALYLCASSSLATAKNIQYFGAGTRLSVL.